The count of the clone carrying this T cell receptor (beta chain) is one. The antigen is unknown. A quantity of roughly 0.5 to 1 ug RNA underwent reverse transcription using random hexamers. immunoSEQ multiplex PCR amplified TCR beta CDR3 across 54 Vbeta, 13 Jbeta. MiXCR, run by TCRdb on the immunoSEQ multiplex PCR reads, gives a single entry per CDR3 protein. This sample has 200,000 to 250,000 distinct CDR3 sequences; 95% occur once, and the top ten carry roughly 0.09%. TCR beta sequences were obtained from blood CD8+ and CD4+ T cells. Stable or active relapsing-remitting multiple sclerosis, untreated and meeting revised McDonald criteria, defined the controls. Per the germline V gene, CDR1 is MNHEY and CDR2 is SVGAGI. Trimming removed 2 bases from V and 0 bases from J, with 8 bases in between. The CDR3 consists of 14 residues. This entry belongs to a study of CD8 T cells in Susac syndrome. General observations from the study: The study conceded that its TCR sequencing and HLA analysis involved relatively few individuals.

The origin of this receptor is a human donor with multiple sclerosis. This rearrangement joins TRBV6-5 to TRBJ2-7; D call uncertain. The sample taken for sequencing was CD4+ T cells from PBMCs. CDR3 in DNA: TGTGCCAGCAGTTACACTCGCGGCTCCTACGAGCAGTACTTC. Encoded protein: CASSYTRGSYEQYF.